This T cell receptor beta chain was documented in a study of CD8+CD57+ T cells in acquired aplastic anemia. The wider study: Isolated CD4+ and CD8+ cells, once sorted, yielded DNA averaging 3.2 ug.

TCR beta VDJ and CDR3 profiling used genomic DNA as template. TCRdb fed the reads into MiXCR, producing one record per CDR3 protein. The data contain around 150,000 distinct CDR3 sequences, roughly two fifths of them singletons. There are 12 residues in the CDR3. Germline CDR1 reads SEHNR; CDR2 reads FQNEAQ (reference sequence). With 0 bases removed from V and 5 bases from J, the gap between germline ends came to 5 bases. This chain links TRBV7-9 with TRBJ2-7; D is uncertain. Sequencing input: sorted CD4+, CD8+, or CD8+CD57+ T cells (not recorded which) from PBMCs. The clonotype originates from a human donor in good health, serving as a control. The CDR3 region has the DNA TGTGCCAGCAGCTTAGCTAACGACGAGCAGTACTTC. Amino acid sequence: CASSLANDEQYF.